The next 24 T cell receptor beta chains were all read from a single sample in a study of a mutant IDH1 vaccine in newly diagnosed glioma (dated by TCRdb to 2020 to 2023). Library method: the immunoSEQ multiplex PCR assay. What TCRdb holds here is the immuneACCESS table cut down to in-frame rearrangements. Part of the clones is not present; checked against another copy, under half of the missing clones reflect an unresolved V gene, and the others are unexplained. For this sample there are 40,000 to 45,000 clones; around 74% appear just once. About 5% of the sample is taken by the ten largest. No antigen has been assigned to these receptors. This specimen's time point label, interpreted: week 23, last vaccination. A 20-mer mutant IDH1 peptide at 300 micrograms in Montanide made up each vaccine dose, which was injected subcutaneously together with topical imiquimod. This specimen was PBMCs, taken from a glioma patient whose treatment included an IDH1 peptide vaccine. These receptors all stem from a man aged 45-60 years with glioma.

Only one count was recorded for this clone. The chain joins TRBV5-5 to TRBJ1-5; a possible D gene is TRBD1 (5 bases). CDR1 is SGHKS, CDR2 YYEKEE, per germline (reference sequence). CDR3 length: 14 amino acids. V was trimmed by 4 bases and J by 4 bases, leaving 12 bases between them. DNA of the CDR3: TGTGCCAGCAGCCTCCGGACAACTAATCAGCCCCAGCATTTT. Translated, it gives CASSLRTTNQPQHF.

The count of this clone is one. V and J are TRBV5-4 and TRBJ1-1; 7 bases fit TRBD1. J gave up 2 bases and V 2 bases, and 3 bases lay outside the gene matches. The germline V gene has CDR1 SGHNT and CDR2 YYREEE (reference sequence). This CDR3 has 14 amino acids. The CDR3 DNA is TGTGCCAGCAGCTTAGGGACAGCCAACACTGAAGCTTTCTTT. As protein: CASSLGTANTEAFF.

The chain is built from TRBV6-1 and TRBJ1-5, with TRBD1 as a possible D gene (6 bases). Germline V gene lookup returns CDR1 MNHNS and CDR2 SASEGT. The CDR3 has 12 amino acids. Trimming shortened V by 5 bases and J by 9 bases, and 11 bases separated the two germline ends. The chain's CDR3 is CASSLGGGPQHF. In DNA form, the CDR3 reads TGTGCCAGCAGTCTAGGGGGGGGGCCCCAGCATTTT.

Only one count was recorded for this clone. The chain employs TRBV5-4 and TRBJ1-3; 8 bases map to TRBD1. Unmatched junction bases numbered 13, after V lost 2 bases and J lost 0 bases. The V gene's germline CDR1 is SGHNT and CDR2 YYREEE (reference sequence). This CDR3 is 19 amino acids long. The CDR3 bases are TGTGCCAGCAGCTTTGTGGGGTTTGGACAGGGCCCCTCTGGAAACACCATATATTTT. This encodes CASSFVGFGQGPSGNTIYF. The entire variable domain, with the rest obtained from reference TRBV5-4 and TRBJ1-3, is as follows: ETGVTQSPTHLIKTRGQQVTLRCSSQSGHNTVSWYQQALGQGPQFIFQYYREEENGRGNFPPRFSGLQFPNYSSELNVNALELDDSALYLCASSFVGFGQGPSGNTIYFGEGSWLTVV.

V gene TRBV14 combines with J gene TRBJ2-1, with D unclear. The CDR3 extends over 14 amino acids. V gave up 3 bases and J gave up 4 bases, with 10 bases separating them. Germline V lookup: CDR1 SGHDN, CDR2 FVKESK. CDR3 region: CASSHLDGYNEQFF. The CDR3 nucleotides are TGTGCCAGCAGCCACCTTGACGGATACAATGAGCAGTTCTTC.

The rearrangement links TRBV7-9 to TRBJ2-3, with D possibly TRBD2 on 6 matching bases. V dropped 3 bases and J dropped 6 bases, with 16 bases sitting between them. This CDR3 is built from 15 residues. Per germline, CDR1 SEHNR and CDR2 FQNEAQ (reference sequence). The DNA for the CDR3 is TGTGCCAGCAGCTTCTTAGGTAGCGGAGAGGATACGCAGTATTTT. It is translated as CASSFLGSGEDTQYF.

This clone was picked up a small number of times. This sequence joins TRBV7-3 and TRBJ1-1; perhaps TRBD1 as D (6 bases). The V end was cut by 0 bases, the J end by 5 bases, with 13 bases between. CDR3 length: 15 residues. Germline lookup yields CDR1 SGHTA and CDR2 FQGTGA. The CDR3 loop reads CASSLTSGRGTEAFF. Written as DNA, the CDR3 is TGTGCCAGCAGCTTAACGTCGGGGAGGGGGACTGAAGCTTTCTTT.

This clone was picked up one time. At the DNA level, this CDR3 is encoded by other sequences in the same sample as well. V gene TRBV6-1 combines with J gene TRBJ1-5, with a tentative D call TRBD1 (6 bases). Between the trimmed V and J ends, which lost 7 bases and 1 base, there was a span of 11 bases. Germline assignment: CDR1 MNHNS and CDR2 SASEGT. The CDR3 runs 14 residues. CDR3 region: CASNPTGSNQPQHF. The CDR3 nucleotides read TGTGCCAGCAACCCGACAGGAAGCAATCAGCCCCAGCATTTT.

The chain has TRBV2 and TRBJ1-1; D ambiguous. Per germline, CDR1 SNHLY and CDR2 FYNNEI. The CDR3 totals 12 residues. Trimming stripped 2 bases from V and 8 bases from J, with 9 bases between. CDR3 region: CASSERAYEAFF. CDR3 nucleotides: TGTGCCAGCAGTGAAAGGGCATACGAAGCTTTCTTT.

As concerns this clone: Other DNA sequences in the same sample also yield this CDR3. This chain links TRBV20-1 with TRBJ2-7, with TRBD1 identical over 7 bases. Germline CDR1 is DFQATT and CDR2 is SNEGSKA (reference sequence). J was trimmed by 3 bases and V by 6 bases; bases with no gene match: 2. This CDR3 has 11 amino acids. CDR3 residues: CSARDSYEQYF. The CDR3 nucleotides read TGCAGTGCACGGGACAGCTACGAGCAGTACTTC.

The J gene is TRBJ2-5, the V gene TRBV5-1, with D possibly matching TRBD1 (6 bases). This CDR3 has 15 amino acids. Deletions cut 2 bases from V and 2 bases from J, with 13 bases between. The germline CDR1 and CDR2 sequences are SGHRS and YFSETQ. The CDR3 is CASSFSGQIQETQYF. The CDR3 region has the DNA TGCGCCAGCAGCTTCTCTGGACAGATTCAAGAGACCCAGTACTTC.

This clone was observed a handful of times. The gene calls are TRBV30 and TRBJ1-3, with D possibly TRBD1 on 6 matching bases. V dropped 0 bases and J dropped 4 bases, with 10 bases sitting between them. This CDR3 is 14 amino acids long. CDR1 is GTSNPN, CDR2 SVGIG, per germline (reference sequence). CDR3 protein: CAWSVGASGNTIYF. The CDR3 region has the DNA TGTGCCTGGAGTGTGGGGGCTAGCGGAAACACCATATATTTT.

The CDR3 DNA is TGTGCCAGCAGCTTTCGGGCAGGGGGGACGGCAGATACGCAGTATTTT. It specifies CASSFRAGGTADTQYF. The chain joins TRBV5-6 to TRBJ2-3, with D tentatively TRBD1 (7 bases). The length of the CDR3 is 16 residues. CDR1 and CDR2 (germline): SGHDT, YYEEEE. With 2 bases removed from V and 4 bases from J, the gap between germline ends came to 17 bases.

The chain carries TRBV27 and TRBJ1-3; the D gene is possibly TRBD1 (5 bases). Germline loops: CDR1 MNHEY, CDR2 SMNVEV (reference sequence). This CDR3 has 15 residues. V lost 0 bases to trimming and J lost 2 bases, with 8 bases between them. The CDR3 bases are TGTGCCAGCAGTTTATCGGGGACGCCTGGAAACACCATATATTTT. Translated: CASSLSGTPGNTIYF.

The chain uses TRBV2 and TRBJ2-6; 9 nucleotides agree with TRBD1. Germline CDR1 reads SNHLY; CDR2 reads FYNNEI. Trimming at V came to 10 bases and at J to 0 bases, leaving 13 bases not matched to a gene. CDR3 length: 18 residues. The CDR3 sequence is CATAPPGQGSSGANVLTF. CDR3 DNA: TGTGCCACTGCTCCTCCGGGACAGGGCTCCTCTGGGGCCAACGTCCTGACTTTC.

The chain joins TRBV7-2 to TRBJ2-1; D ambiguous. Trimming pared 1 base from V and 2 bases from J, leaving 6 bases between. CDR3 size: 14 residues. Germline V gene lookup returns CDR1 SGHTA and CDR2 FQGNSA. CDR3 amino acids: CASSLDVAYNEQFF. CDR3 DNA sequence: TGTGCCAGCAGCTTAGATGTAGCCTACAATGAGCAGTTCTTC.

V usage is TRBV11-2 and J usage is TRBJ2-5; TRBD2 agrees at 14 bases. V shed 5 bases and J 5 bases; nucleotides not matched to a gene: 7. This CDR3 is built from 16 residues. Germline CDR1 SGHAT, CDR2 FQNNGV. The CDR3 loop is CASSGLAGGRRETQYF. CDR3 coding DNA: TGTGCCAGCAGCGGACTAGCGGGGGGCCGCCGGGAGACCCAGTACTTC.

The V gene is TRBV4-1, the J gene TRBJ2-1; D perhaps matches TRBD1 (6 bases). The V end lost 0 bases, the J end lost 9 bases, and 6 bases lay between the germline ends. The CDR3 length is 12 residues. Germline CDR1 reads MGHRA; CDR2 reads YSYEKL. The CDR3 nucleotides read TGCGCCAGCAGCCAAGAGGGGGCTGAGCAGTTCTTC. Encoded protein: CASSQEGAEQFF.

The chain couples TRBV19 to TRBJ2-7; tentative D call: TRBD1 (7 bases). This CDR3 spans 12 amino acids. Germline V gene data show CDR1 as LNHDA and CDR2 as SQIVND (reference sequence). Between the trimmed V and J ends, which lost 8 bases and 3 bases, there was a span of 11 bases. The CDR3 nucleotides are TGTGCCAGTGGTCAGGGGGGCTACGAGCAGTACTTC. Protein: CASGQGGYEQYF.

The chain recombines TRBV4-2 with TRBJ1-6; 7 nucleotides agree with TRBD1. V lost 1 base to trimming and J lost 3 bases; unmatched junction nucleotides: 6. CDR1 LGHNA and CDR2 YNFKEQ come from the germline V gene. CDR3 size: 17 residues. CDR3 sequence reads: CASSQALAGGYNSPLHF. In DNA form, the CDR3 reads TGTGCCAGCAGCCAAGCCCTCGCAGGGGGCTATAATTCACCCCTCCACTTT.

This chain links TRBV7-3 with TRBJ1-1; D is possibly TRBD1 (5 bases). This CDR3 is built from 13 residues. Trimming took off 0 bases at V and 6 bases at J, with 8 bases between the two ends. Germline loops: CDR1 SGHTA, CDR2 FQGTGA. The CDR3 spells CASSLTQGAEAFF. The CDR3 bases are TGTGCCAGCAGCTTAACCCAGGGTGCTGAAGCTTTCTTT.

J is TRBJ2-1 and V is TRBV5-1; 12 bases are a match to TRBD2. This CDR3 spans 18 amino acids. Germline loops: CDR1 SGHRS, CDR2 YFSETQ. V lost 4 bases to trimming and J lost 6 bases; unmatched junction nucleotides: 14. CDR3 amino acids: CASSGGLAGGPPINEQFF. CDR3 in DNA: TGCGCCAGCAGCGGAGGTCTAGCGGGGGGGCCGCCGATCAATGAGCAGTTCTTC.

This rearrangement joins TRBV5-6 to TRBJ2-5; D gene uncertain. V dropped 3 bases and J dropped 1 base, with 7 bases sitting between them. The CDR3 is 13 amino acids. Per germline, CDR1 SGHDT and CDR2 YYEEEE. In DNA, the CDR3 is TGTGCCAGCAGCTCACAGTTCCAAGAGACCCAGTACTTC. Its protein is CASSSQFQETQYF.

For the CDR3, the DNA is TGCGCCAGCAGCCAAGATCCAGCAGGGAACTACGAGCAGTACTTC. Its protein product is CASSQDPAGNYEQYF. The V gene is TRBV4-3, the J gene TRBJ2-7; D is possibly TRBD1 (5 bases). The CDR3 is 15 amino acids. V dropped 0 bases and J dropped 3 bases, with 12 bases sitting between them. Per germline, CDR1 LGHNA and CDR2 YSLEER.